This passage covers 2 T cell receptor beta chains from one sample sequenced in a study of blood T cells in healthy people across ages. Together with a sample-barcoded 5' primer, a J-beta primer mix was included in a second PCR lasting roughly 7 to 11 cycles. Each CDR3 protein gets one entry after TCRdb re-called the 5' RACE reads with MiXCR. The sample lists about 1.5 million distinct CDR3 sequences; around 42% were seen once. The specimen sequenced was blood. All receptors derive from a woman aged 18-29 years in good health.

V is TRBV20-1 and J is TRBJ2-7; TRBD1 agrees at 7 bases. CDR1 is DFQATT, CDR2 SNEGSKA, per germline (reference sequence). This CDR3 is 13 amino acids long. V was clipped by 5 bases and J by 0 bases; unmatched bases: 4. The CDR3 is CSAEGQSSYEQYF. The CDR3 nucleotides are TGCAGTGCTGAGGGACAGAGCTCCTACGAGCAGTACTTC.

This chain links TRBV20-1 with TRBJ1-5; possibly TRBD1 for D (5 bases). CDR1 DFQATT and CDR2 SNEGSKA come from the germline V gene (reference sequence). This CDR3 has 16 amino acids. Trimming stripped 0 bases from V and 4 bases from J, with 16 bases between. The CDR3 is CSARDPIGTDNQPQHF. Here the CDR3 DNA reads TGCAGTGCTAGAGATCCCATCGGGACGGATAATCAGCCCCAGCATTTT.